This TCR beta chain was found in a study of blood T cell repertoires in COVID-19. Measured with immunoSEQ multiplex PCR; TCRdb has only the in-frame clones, and not every one. The sample has about 220,000 clones, 60% to 85% seen once. CDR1 and CDR2 (germline): WSHSY, SAAADI. The CDR3 has 14 amino acids. The V segment lost 5 bases and the J segment 4 bases; nucleotides outside the gene matches: 4. This clone turned up a few times. Sequenced sample: peripheral blood. This TCR came from a woman in her 70s with acute or convalescent COVID-19. V gene TRBV10-2 combines with J gene TRBJ2-5, with 10 bases lining up with TRBD1. CDR3 in amino acids: CASSRRDRGETQYF. CDR3 DNA: TGCGCCAGCAGTCGACGGGACAGGGGAGAGACCCAGTACTTC.